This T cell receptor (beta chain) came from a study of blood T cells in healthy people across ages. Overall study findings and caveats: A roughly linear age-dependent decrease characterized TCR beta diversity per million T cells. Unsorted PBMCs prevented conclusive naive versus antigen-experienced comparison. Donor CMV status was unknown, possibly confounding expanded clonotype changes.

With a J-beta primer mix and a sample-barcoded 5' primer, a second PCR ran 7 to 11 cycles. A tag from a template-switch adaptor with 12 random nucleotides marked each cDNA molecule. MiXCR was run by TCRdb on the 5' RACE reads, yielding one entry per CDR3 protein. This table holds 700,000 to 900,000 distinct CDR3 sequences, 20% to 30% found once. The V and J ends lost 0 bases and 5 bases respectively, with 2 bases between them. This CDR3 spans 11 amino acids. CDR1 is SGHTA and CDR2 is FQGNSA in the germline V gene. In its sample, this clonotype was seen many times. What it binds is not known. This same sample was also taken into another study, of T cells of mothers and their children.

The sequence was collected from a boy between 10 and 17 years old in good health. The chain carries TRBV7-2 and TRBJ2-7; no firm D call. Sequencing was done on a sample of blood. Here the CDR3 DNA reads TGTGCCAGCAGCTTAGCGCACGAGCAGTACTTC. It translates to CASSLAHEQYF.